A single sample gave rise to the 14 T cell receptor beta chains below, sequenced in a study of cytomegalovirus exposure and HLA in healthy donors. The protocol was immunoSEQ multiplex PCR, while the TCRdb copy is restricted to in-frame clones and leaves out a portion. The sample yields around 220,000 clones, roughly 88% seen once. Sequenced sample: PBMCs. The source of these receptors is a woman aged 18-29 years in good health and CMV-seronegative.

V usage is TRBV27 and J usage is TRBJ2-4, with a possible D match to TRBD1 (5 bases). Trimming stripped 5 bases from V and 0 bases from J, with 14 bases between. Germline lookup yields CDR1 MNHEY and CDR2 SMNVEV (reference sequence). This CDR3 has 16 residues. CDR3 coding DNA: TGTGCCAGCAGTAAAAAAGGGGCTCTAGCCAAAAACATTCAGTACTTC. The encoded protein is CASSKKGALAKNIQYF.

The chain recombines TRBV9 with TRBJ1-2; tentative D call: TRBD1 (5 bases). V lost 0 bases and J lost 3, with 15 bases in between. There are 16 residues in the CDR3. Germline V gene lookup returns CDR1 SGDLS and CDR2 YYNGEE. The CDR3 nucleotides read TGTGCCAGCAGCGTAGCCCCCCAGACAGATCACTATGGCTACACCTTC. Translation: CASSVAPQTDHYGYTF.

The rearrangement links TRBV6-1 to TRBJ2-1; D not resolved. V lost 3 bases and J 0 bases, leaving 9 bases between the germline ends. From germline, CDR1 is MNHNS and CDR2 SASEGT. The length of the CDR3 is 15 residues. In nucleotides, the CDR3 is TGTGCCAGCAGTGATGTGGCGGACTCCTACAATGAGCAGTTCTTC. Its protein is CASSDVADSYNEQFF.

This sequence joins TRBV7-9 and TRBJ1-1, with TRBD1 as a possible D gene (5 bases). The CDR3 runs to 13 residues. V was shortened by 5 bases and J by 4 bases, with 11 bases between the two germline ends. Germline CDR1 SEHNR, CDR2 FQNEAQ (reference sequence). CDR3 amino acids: CASSPSGGTEAFF. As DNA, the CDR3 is TGTGCCAGCAGCCCCTCCGGGGGCACTGAAGCTTTCTTT.

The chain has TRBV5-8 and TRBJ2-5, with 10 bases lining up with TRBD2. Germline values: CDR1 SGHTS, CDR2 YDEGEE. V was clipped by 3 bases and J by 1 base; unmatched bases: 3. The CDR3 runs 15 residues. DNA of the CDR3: TGTGCCAGCAGCTGGGGGACTAGCGCCCAAGAGACCCAGTACTTC. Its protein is CASSWGTSAQETQYF. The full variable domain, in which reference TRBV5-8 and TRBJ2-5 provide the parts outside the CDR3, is EAGVTQSPTHLIKTRGQQATLRCSPISGHTSVYWYQQALGLGLQFLLWYDEGEERNRGNFPPRFSGRQFPNYSSELNVNALELEDSALYLCASSWGTSAQETQYFGPGTRLLVL.

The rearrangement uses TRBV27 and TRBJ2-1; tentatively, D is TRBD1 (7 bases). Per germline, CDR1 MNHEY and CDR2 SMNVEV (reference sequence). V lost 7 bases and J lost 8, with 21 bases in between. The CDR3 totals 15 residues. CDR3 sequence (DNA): TGTGCCAGCACCTCCCAGGCGGGACAGATCGATGAGCAGTTCTTC. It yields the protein CASTSQAGQIDEQFF.

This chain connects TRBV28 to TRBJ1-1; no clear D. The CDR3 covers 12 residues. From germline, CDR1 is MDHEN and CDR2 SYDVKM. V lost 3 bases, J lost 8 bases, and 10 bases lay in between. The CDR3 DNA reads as TGTGCCAGCAGTTTTGGAACTAAGGAAGCTTTCTTT. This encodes CASSFGTKEAFF.

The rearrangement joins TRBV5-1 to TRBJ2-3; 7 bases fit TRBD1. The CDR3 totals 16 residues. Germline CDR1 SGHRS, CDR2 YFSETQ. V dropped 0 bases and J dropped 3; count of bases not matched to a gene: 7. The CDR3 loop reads CASSLGRDRPTDTQYF. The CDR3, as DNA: TGCGCCAGCAGCTTGGGTCGGGACAGACCGACAGATACGCAGTATTTT.

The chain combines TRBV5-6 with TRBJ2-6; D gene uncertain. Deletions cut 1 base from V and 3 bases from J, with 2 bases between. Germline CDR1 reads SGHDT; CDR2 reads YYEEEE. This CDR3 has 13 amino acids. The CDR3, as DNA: TGTGCCAGCAGCTTGTATGGGGCCAACGTCCTGACTTTC. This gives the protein CASSLYGANVLTF.

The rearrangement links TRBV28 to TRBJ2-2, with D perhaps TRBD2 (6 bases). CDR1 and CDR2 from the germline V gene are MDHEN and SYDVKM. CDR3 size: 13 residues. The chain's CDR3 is CVCAGPNTGELFF. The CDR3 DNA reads TGTGTCTGCGCGGGGCCGAACACCGGGGAGCTGTTTTTT.

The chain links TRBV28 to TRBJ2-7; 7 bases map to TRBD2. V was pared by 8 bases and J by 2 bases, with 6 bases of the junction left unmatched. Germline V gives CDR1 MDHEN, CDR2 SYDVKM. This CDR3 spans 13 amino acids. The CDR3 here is CASRGRGTYEQYF. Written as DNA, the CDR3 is TGTGCCAGCCGGGGGAGGGGAACCTACGAGCAGTACTTC. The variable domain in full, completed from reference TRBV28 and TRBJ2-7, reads DVKVTQSSRYLVKRTGEKVFLECVQDMDHENMFWYRQDPGLGLRLIYFSYDVKMKEKGDIPEGYSVSREKKERFSLILESASTNQTSMYLCASRGRGTYEQYFGPGTRLTVT.

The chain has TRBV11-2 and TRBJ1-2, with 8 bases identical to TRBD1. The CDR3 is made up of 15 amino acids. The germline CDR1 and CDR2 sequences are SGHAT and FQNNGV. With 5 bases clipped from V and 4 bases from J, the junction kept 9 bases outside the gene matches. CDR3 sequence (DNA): TGTGCCAGCAGCCCGACAGGGGTCAATGCCTATGGCTACACCTTC. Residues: CASSPTGVNAYGYTF.

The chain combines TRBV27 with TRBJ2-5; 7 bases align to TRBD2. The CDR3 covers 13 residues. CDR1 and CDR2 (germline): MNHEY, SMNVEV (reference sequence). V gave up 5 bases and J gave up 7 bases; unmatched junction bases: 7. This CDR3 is CASSPRGGWTQYF. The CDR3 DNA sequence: TGTGCCAGCAGTCCTAGGGGAGGGTGGACCCAGTACTTC.

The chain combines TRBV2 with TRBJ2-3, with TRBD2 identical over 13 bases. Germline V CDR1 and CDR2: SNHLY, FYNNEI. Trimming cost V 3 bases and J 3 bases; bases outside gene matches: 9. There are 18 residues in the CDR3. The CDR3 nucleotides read TGTGCCAGCAGTGATATTGGCGGGACTAGCGGGAAAACAGATACGCAGTATTTT. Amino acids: CASSDIGGTSGKTDTQYF.